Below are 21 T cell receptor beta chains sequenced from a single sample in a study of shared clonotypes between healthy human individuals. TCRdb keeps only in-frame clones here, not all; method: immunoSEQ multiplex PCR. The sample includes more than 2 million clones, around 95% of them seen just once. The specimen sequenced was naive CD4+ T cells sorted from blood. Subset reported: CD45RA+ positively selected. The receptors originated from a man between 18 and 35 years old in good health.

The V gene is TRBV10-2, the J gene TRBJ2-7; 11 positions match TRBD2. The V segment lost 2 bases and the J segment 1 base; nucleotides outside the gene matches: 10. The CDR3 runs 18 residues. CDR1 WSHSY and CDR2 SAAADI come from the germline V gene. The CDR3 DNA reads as TGCGCCAGCAGTGAGGAGGTTTTTCTAGCGGGAGGATCCTACGAGCAGTACTTC. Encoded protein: CASSEEVFLAGGSYEQYF.

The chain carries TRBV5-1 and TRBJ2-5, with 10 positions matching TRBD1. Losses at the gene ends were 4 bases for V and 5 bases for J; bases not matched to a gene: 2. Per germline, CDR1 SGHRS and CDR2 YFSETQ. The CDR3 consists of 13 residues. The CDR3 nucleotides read TGCGCCAGCAGCAAGGACAGGGGGGAGACCCAGTACTTC. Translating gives CASSKDRGETQYF.

The CDR3 sequence: CASWLGTSAHNEQFF. CDR3 nucleotide sequence: TGTGCCAGTTGGCTGGGGACTAGCGCGCACAATGAGCAGTTCTTC. This rearrangement joins TRBV10-3 to TRBJ2-1; 10 bases line up with TRBD2. After removal of 10 bases from V and 5 bases from J, the junction contained 11 bases not matched to a gene. The CDR3 consists of 15 residues. Germline V CDR1 and CDR2: ENHRY, SYGVKD.

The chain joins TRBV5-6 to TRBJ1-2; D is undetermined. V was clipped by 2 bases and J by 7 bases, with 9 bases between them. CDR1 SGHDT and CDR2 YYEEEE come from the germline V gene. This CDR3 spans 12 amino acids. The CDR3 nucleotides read TGTGCCAGCAGCTTCGAGAAGGGTGGCTACACCTTC. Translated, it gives CASSFEKGGYTF.

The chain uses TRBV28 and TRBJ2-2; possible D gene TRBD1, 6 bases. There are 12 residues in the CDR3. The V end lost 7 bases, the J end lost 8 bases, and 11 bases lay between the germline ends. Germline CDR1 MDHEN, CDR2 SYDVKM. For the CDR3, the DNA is TGTGCCAGCACTGTACAGGGAGGGGAGCTGTTTTTT. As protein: CASTVQGGELFF. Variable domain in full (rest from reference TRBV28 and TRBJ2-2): DVKVTQSSRYLVKRTGEKVFLECVQDMDHENMFWYRQDPGLGLRLIYFSYDVKMKEKGDIPEGYSVSREKKERFSLILESASTNQTSMYLCASTVQGGELFFGEGSRLTVL.

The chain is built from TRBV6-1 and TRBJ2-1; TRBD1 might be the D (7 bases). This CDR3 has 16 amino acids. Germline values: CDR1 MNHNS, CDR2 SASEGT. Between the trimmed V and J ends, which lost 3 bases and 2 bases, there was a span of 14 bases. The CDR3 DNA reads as TGTGCCAGCAGTGAGTTGCGGGACAGCCCCTACAATGAGCAGTTCTTC. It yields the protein CASSELRDSPYNEQFF.

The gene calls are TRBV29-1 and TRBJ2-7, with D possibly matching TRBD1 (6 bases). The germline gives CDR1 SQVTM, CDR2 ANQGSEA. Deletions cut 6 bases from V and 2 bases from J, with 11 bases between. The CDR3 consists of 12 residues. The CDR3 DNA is TGCAGCGTCAGGGGTATGACCTACGAGCAGTACTTC. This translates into CSVRGMTYEQYF.

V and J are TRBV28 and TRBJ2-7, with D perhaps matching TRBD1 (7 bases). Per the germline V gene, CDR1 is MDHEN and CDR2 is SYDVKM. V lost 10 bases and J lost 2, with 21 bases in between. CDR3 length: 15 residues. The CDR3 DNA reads TGTGCCACCAAACCGACAGGGACTGGGGCCTACGAGCAGTACTTC. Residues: CATKPTGTGAYEQYF. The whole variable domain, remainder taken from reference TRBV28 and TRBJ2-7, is DVKVTQSSRYLVKRTGEKVFLECVQDMDHENMFWYRQDPGLGLRLIYFSYDVKMKEKGDIPEGYSVSREKKERFSLILESASTNQTSMYLCATKPTGTGAYEQYFGPGTRLTVT.

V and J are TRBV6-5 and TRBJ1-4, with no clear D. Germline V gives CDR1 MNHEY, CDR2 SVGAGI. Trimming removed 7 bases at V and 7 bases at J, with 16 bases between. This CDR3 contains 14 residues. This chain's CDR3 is CASTQIPVGEKLFF. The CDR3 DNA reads TGTGCCAGCACTCAAATTCCCGTGGGTGAAAAACTGTTTTTT.

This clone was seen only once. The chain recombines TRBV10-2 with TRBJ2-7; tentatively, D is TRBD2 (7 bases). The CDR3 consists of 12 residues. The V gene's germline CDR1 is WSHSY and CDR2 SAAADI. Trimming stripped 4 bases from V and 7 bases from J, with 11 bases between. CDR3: CASSGGGEEQYF. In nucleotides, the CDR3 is TGCGCCAGCAGTGGGGGGGGCGAGGAGCAGTACTTC.

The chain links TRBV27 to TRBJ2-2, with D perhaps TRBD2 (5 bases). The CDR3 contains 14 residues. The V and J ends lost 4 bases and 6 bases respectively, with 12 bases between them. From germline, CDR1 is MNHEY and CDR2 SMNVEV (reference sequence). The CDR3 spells CASSSIGGSGELFF. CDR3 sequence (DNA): TGTGCCAGCAGTTCCATCGGCGGGTCCGGGGAGCTGTTTTTT.

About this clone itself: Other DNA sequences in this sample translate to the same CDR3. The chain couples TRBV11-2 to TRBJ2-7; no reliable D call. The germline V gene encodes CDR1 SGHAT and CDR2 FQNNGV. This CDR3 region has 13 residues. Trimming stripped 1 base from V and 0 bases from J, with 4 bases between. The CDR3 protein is CASSLGSSYEQYF. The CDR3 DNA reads TGTGCCAGCAGCTTAGGGAGCTCCTACGAGCAGTACTTC. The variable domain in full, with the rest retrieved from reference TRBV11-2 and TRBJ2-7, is EAGVAQSPRYKIIEKRQSVAFWCNPISGHATLYWYQQILGQGPKLLIQFQNNGVVDDSQLPKDRFSAERLKGVDSTLKIQPAKLEDSAVYLCASSLGSSYEQYFGPGTRLTVT.

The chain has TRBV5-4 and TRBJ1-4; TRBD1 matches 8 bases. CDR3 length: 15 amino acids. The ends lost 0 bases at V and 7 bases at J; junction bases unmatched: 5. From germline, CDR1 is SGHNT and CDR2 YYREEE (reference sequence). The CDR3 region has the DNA TGTGCCAGCAGCTTGGGACAGGGGCAGGGTGAAAAACTGTTTTTT. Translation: CASSLGQGQGEKLFF.

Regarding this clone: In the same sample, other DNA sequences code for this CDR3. The CDR3 is CASSLSDTQYF. The DNA for the CDR3 is TGTGCCAGCAGCTTATCAGATACGCAGTATTTT. This chain joins TRBV11-2 and TRBJ2-3; D gene unclear. This CDR3 region has 11 residues. V gave up 2 bases and J gave up 4 bases, with 1 base separating them. CDR1 is SGHAT and CDR2 is FQNNGV in the germline V gene.

The CDR3 DNA reads as TGTGCCAGCAGTAGGACAGGGGGTTCCGGGGAGCTGTTTTTT. It codes for CASSRTGGSGELFF. The chain is built from TRBV6-5 and TRBJ2-2; 10 nucleotides agree with TRBD1. The germline gives CDR1 MNHEY, CDR2 SVGAGI. The CDR3 loop spans 14 amino acids. V gave up 5 bases and J gave up 6 bases; unmatched junction bases: 3.

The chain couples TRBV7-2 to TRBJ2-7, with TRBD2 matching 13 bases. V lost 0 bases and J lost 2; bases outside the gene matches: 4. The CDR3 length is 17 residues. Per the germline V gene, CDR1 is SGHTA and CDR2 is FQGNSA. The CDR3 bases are TGTGCCAGCAGCTTAGCAGGACTAGCGGGAGCTCCCTACGAGCAGTACTTC. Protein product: CASSLAGLAGAPYEQYF.

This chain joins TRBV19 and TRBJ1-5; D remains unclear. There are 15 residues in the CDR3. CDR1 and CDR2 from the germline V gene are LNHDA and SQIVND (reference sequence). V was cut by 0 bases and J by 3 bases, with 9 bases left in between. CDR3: CASSIDGSTNQPQHF. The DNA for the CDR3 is TGTGCCAGTAGTATAGATGGGTCGACCAATCAGCCCCAGCATTTT. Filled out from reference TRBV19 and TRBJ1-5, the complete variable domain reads DGGITQSPKYLFRKEGQNVTLSCEQNLNHDAMYWYRQDPGQGLRLIYYSQIVNDFQKGDIAEGYSVSREKKESFPLTVTSAQKNPTAFYLCASSIDGSTNQPQHFGDGTRLSIL.

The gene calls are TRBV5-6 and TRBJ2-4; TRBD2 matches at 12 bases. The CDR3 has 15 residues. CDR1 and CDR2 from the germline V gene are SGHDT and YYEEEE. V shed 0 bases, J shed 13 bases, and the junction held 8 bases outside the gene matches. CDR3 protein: CASSLDRLAGGPQYF. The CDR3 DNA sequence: TGTGCCAGCAGCTTGGACCGGCTAGCGGGGGGGCCCCAGTACTTC. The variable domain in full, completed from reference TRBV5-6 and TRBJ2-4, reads DAGVTQSPTHLIKTRGQQVTLRCSPKSGHDTVSWYQQALGQGPQFIFQYYEEEERQRGNFPDRFSGHQFPNYSSELNVNALLLGDSALYLCASSLDRLAGGPQYFGAGTRLSVL.

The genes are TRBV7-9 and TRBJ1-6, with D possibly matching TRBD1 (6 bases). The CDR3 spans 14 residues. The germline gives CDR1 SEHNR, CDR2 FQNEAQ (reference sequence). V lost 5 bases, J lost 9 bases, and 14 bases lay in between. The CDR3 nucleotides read TGTGCCAGCAGCCCTCGACAGGAGGGTTCACCCCTCCACTTT. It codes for CASSPRQEGSPLHF. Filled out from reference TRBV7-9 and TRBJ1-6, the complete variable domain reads DTGVSQNPRHKITKRGQNVTFRCDPISEHNRLYWYRQTLGQGPEFLTYFQNEAQLEKSRLLSDRFSAERPKGSFSTLEIQRTEQGDSAMYLCASSPRQEGSPLHFGNGTRLTVT.

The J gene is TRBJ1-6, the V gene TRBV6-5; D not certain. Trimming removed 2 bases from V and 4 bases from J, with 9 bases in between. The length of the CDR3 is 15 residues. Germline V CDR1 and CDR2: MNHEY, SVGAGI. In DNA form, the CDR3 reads TGTGCCAGCAGTTACAGGCCGGAGTATAATTCACCCCTCCACTTT. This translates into CASSYRPEYNSPLHF.

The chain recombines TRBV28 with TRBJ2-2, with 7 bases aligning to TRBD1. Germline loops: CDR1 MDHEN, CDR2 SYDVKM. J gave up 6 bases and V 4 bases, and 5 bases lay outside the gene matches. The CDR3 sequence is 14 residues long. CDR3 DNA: TGTGCCAGCAGTTCCGCAGGGGGTGCCGGGGAGCTGTTTTTT. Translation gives CASSSAGGAGELFF. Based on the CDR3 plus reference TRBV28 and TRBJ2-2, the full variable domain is DVKVTQSSRYLVKRTGEKVFLECVQDMDHENMFWYRQDPGLGLRLIYFSYDVKMKEKGDIPEGYSVSREKKERFSLILESASTNQTSMYLCASSSAGGAGELFFGEGSRLTVL.